This T cell receptor (beta chain) was recovered during a study of T cells in Graves' hyperthyroidism and ophthalmopathy. Germline assignment: CDR1 LNHDA and CDR2 SQIVND (reference sequence). The CDR3 contains 16 residues. Trimming pared 6 bases from V and 1 base from J, leaving 18 bases between. RNA transcripts provided the source from which TCR beta CDR3 regions were amplified. Researchers ran a first-round RT-PCR on the TCR CDR3 using the HTBI primer set. TCRdb redid the calling of the multiplex PCR reads with MiXCR, one entry per CDR3 protein. The data contain about 590,000 distinct CDR3 sequences, roughly 14% of them singletons. This clonotype showed up just a few times. What it binds is not known. Study results and caveats: Stable hyperthyroidism was separated from ophthalmopathy by a model based on 13 V-J features. Most clonotypes that expanded in the thyroid above 0.001 also showed up in blood. Before onset, ophthalmopathy was predicted by the model a median 6.5 months earlier.

PBMCs were obtained from over 8.5 ml fresh peripheral blood. The source material was blood. The genes are TRBV19 and TRBJ1-2; D perhaps matches TRBD1 (5 bases). The TCR was taken from a woman aged 25 to 39 with Graves' hyperthyroidism. CDR3 nucleotides: TGTGCCAGTAGAGAAGGGGCGTTGGGCCTTAACTATGGCTACACCTTC. Protein: CASREGALGLNYGYTF.